Shown below are 18 T cell receptor beta chains from a single sample sequenced in a study of CD8+ T cells in alopecia areata. Reverse transcribed after extraction, RNA yielded cDNA as the sequencing template. The repertoire was sequenced with immunoSEQ multiplex PCR; TCRdb's copy has only in-frame clones and lacks some. The sample counts roughly 110,000 clones, none seen once; the ten largest own around 19%. The sequenced material came from lesional skin. The source of these receptors is a C3H/HeJ mouse with alopecia areata. The MHC haplotype of this mouse line is H2-k.

On this clone itself: Gene and germline names: mouse. The sequenced fragment ends 4 residues before the CDR3 boundary, so the rest is inferred from the germline J gene. The J gene is TRBJ1-2, the V gene TRBV1; 8 bases map to TRBD1. This CDR3 is built from 15 residues. Germline-derived CDR1 and CDR2 are NSQYPW and LRSPGD (reference sequence). The trim removed 3 bases at V and 3 bases at J, leaving 6 bases unmatched. CDR3 bases read: TGCACCTGCAGTGCGAGACAGGGGAGGGACTCC. This encodes CTCSARQGRDS. The whole CDR3 reads CTCSARQGRDSDYTF.

This clone was observed a few times. Gene names are mouse gene names. The DNA ends 4 residues before the CDR3 does, and the rest of the CDR3 is filled in from the germline J gene. The chain carries TRBV13-3 and TRBJ1-2, with D maybe TRBD1 (6 bases). The CDR3 length is 14 residues. Germline V lookup: CDR1 NNHDY, CDR2 SYVADS. V was shortened by 5 bases and J by 3 bases, with 14 bases between the two germline ends. CDR3 sequence: CASREGGQDSDYTF. The DNA read from the CDR3 is TGTGCCAGCAGGGAAGGGGGTCAGGACTCC.

About this clone itself: The database protein in TCRdb disagrees with the DNA translation at residue 11; the sequence shown here was translated from the DNA. The germline and genes are mouse ones. The CDR3 end lies 3 residues beyond the end of the read and is filled in from the germline J gene. This sequence joins TRBV13-3 and TRBJ1-6; D call uncertain. TRBJ1-6 is recorded as an ORF, its role being uncertain. Trimming removed 3 bases at V and 3 bases at J, with 7 bases between. The length of the CDR3 is 14 residues. Germline values: CDR1 NNHDY, CDR2 SYVADS. CDR3 bases read: TGTGCCAGCAGTGCTCAGTACTATAATTCGCCC. Residues: CASSAQYYNSP. In full, the CDR3 is CASSAQYYNSPLYF.

As to this clone: Each gene name is a mouse one. The sequenced CDR3 bases are TGTGCCAGCAGTTGGGTGGGGGTTAACTATGCT. As protein: CASSWVGVNYA. The whole CDR3 sequence is CASSWVGVNYAEQFF. V is TRBV13-3 and J is TRBJ2-1; possible D gene TRBD2, 6 bases. The read halts 4 residues ahead of the CDR3 end, with the missing end drawn from the germline J gene. The CDR3 length is 15 residues. The V end lost 4 bases, the J end lost 0 bases, and 11 bases lay between the germline ends. Germline V gives CDR1 NNHDY, CDR2 SYVADS.

Comment on this clone: Germline and genes here are mouse. The read gets to within 4 residues of the CDR3 end, and the germline J gene fills in the rest. This chain uses TRBV13-3 with TRBJ2-2; TRBD2 is a possible D gene (6 bases). The V and J ends lost 0 bases and 3 bases respectively, with 15 bases between them. The germline gives CDR1 NNHDY, CDR2 SYVADS. This CDR3 comprises 17 residues. The CDR3 reads CASSDEGLGTDTGQLYF. CDR3 DNA, as far as it was read: TGTGCCAGCAGTGATGAGGGGCTGGGGACGGACACCGGG.

This clone was seen only a few times. Mouse gene names and germline throughout. The CDR3 end lies 4 residues beyond the end of the read and is filled in from the germline J gene. In the same sample, other DNA sequences code for this CDR3. The V gene is TRBV13-1, the J gene TRBJ2-3, with TRBD2 identical over 7 bases. Germline V gene sequence: CDR1 NSHNY, CDR2 SYGAGN. The CDR3 has 15 residues. Trimming took 3 bases from V and 0 from J; bases not matched to a gene: 4. The sequenced part of the CDR3 DNA is TGTGCCAGCAGTGGCCCGGGGGGGAGTGCAGAA. This translates into CASSGPGGSAE. The whole CDR3 reads CASSGPGGSAETLYF.

This clone was counted a few times. All gene names here are mouse names. Read coverage stops 4 residues before the CDR3 terminus; the germline J gene supplies the remainder. J is TRBJ2-3 and V is TRBV13-3; D might be TRBD1 (6 bases). Germline-derived CDR1 and CDR2 are NNHDY and SYVADS. Trimming removed 0 bases at V and 2 bases at J, with 13 bases between. The CDR3 has 16 residues. The CDR3 reads CASSDGTDNHAETLYF. CDR3 bases read: TGTGCCAGCAGTGATGGGACAGACAACCATGCAGAA.

This clone was counted only a few times. Gene names follow the mouse nomenclature. The read terminates 4 residues ahead of where the CDR3 ends, so the germline J gene completes it. This sequence joins TRBV16 and TRBJ2-7; maybe TRBD1 (6 bases). This CDR3 region has 13 residues. CDR1 is SGHSA and CDR2 is FRNQAP in the germline V gene. The covered CDR3 bases are TGTGCAAGCAGCCCCGGGACAAAATAT. Translated: CASSPGTKY. The entire CDR3 protein is CASSPGTKYEQYF.

This clone appeared a few times. TCRdb's protein and the DNA translation differ at residue 13; the protein here comes from the DNA. These gene names are mouse names. The read comes to an end 3 residues before the CDR3 does, leaving the germline J gene to fill in the end. J is TRBJ1-3 and V is TRBV13-3; D perhaps matches TRBD1 (5 bases). The germline gives CDR1 NNHDY, CDR2 SYVADS. V was shortened by 0 bases and J by 0 bases, with 10 bases between the two germline ends. The CDR3 is 16 amino acids. Partial CDR3 DNA: TGTGCCAGCAGTGATGCAGACAGCCCTTCTGGAAATACG. Its translation is CASSDADSPSGNT. The full CDR3 sequence reads CASSDADSPSGNTLYF.

As concerns this clone: Germline and genes here are mouse. The missing CDR3 end, 4 residues past where the read stops, is filled in from the germline J gene. The rearrangement joins TRBV13-3 to TRBJ2-3, with D maybe TRBD2 (7 bases). V was cut by 5 bases and J by 1 base, with 14 bases left in between. This CDR3 spans 15 amino acids. The germline V gene encodes CDR1 NNHDY and CDR2 SYVADS. The sequenced part of the CDR3 DNA is TGTGCCAGCAGGCCCTCTGGGGGCCGTGCAGAA. Protein sequence: CASRPSGGRAE. The entire CDR3 sequence reads CASRPSGGRAETLYF.

With respect to this clone: Germline and genes here are mouse. The read comes to an end 4 residues before the CDR3 does, leaving the germline J gene to fill in the end. V usage is TRBV13-3 and J usage is TRBJ1-2, with D maybe TRBD1 (6 bases). The CDR3 runs to 11 residues. The germline V gene has CDR1 NNHDY and CDR2 SYVADS. The CDR3 loop is CASSNRADYTF. The DNA read from the CDR3 is TGTGCCAGCAGTAACAGGGCC.

Only a few counts were recorded for this clone. Gene names are mouse gene names. The read ends 4 residues before the CDR3 terminus; that terminus is restored from the germline J gene. The V gene is TRBV13-3, the J gene TRBJ1-2; a weak D match, TRBD1 (5 bases). Germline V gene sequence: CDR1 NNHDY, CDR2 SYVADS. V was clipped by 3 bases and J by 4 bases, with 13 bases between them. The CDR3 runs 14 residues. The chain's CDR3 is CASSGIREGSDYTF. The CDR3 bases that were read are TGTGCCAGCAGTGGGATCAGGGAGGGCTCC.

There are many counts of this clone. The protein listed by TCRdb differs at residue 12 from the translated DNA, so the DNA translation is shown. All gene names here are mouse names. From the germline J gene comes the end of the CDR3, since the read stops 3 residues before it. This rearrangement joins TRBV13-3 to TRBJ1-6; tentatively, D is TRBD1 (5 bases). TRBJ1-6 has ORF status, its function being uncertain. This CDR3 has 15 amino acids. V lost 5 bases, J lost 4 bases, and 13 bases lay in between. Germline CDR1 reads NNHDY; CDR2 reads SYVADS. CDR3 protein: CASSALDTYNSPLYF. CDR3 DNA, as far as it was read: TGTGCCAGCAGCGCCCTGGACACATATAATTCGCCC.

This clone was picked up many times. The database protein in TCRdb disagrees with the DNA translation at residue 11; the sequence shown here was translated from the DNA. Mouse gene names apply. The read halts 3 residues ahead of the CDR3 end, with the missing end drawn from the germline J gene. The rearrangement uses TRBV13-3 and TRBJ1-3, with D hard to call. Deletions cut 2 bases from V and 2 bases from J, with 8 bases between. Germline CDR1 NNHDY, CDR2 SYVADS. This CDR3 spans 14 amino acids. CDR3 amino acids: CASSETTTGNTLYF. CDR3 DNA, as far as it was read: TGTGCCAGCAGTGAAACGACAACTGGAAATACG.

On this clone: The DNA translation disagrees with the TCRdb protein at residue 12, so the protein in this description comes from the DNA. Any gene name here is a mouse gene name. The read finishes 3 residues shy of the CDR3 end, and the germline J gene is used to complete it. The V call is TRBV1, the J call TRBJ1-6; 9 nucleotides agree with TRBD1. TRBJ1-6 is assigned to the ORF class and has an uncertain function. The V segment lost 0 bases and the J segment 7 bases; nucleotides outside the gene matches: 1. From germline, CDR1 is NSQYPW and CDR2 LRSPGD (reference sequence). This CDR3 comprises 15 residues. Incomplete CDR3 DNA: TGCACCTGCAGTGCAGATGGGACAGGGAATTCGCCC. Its protein is CTCSADGTGNSP. From start to end, the CDR3 is CTCSADGTGNSPLYF.

As to this clone: The DNA translation disagrees with the TCRdb protein at residue 13, so the protein in this description comes from the DNA. These gene names are mouse names. CDR3 loop: CTCSADVDNSGNTLYF. The part of the CDR3 DNA that was read is TGCACCTGCAGTGCAGATGTGGACAATTCTGGAAATACG. V gene TRBV1 combines with J gene TRBJ1-3; possibly TRBD1 for D (5 bases). The read terminates 3 residues ahead of where the CDR3 ends, so the germline J gene completes it. Germline-derived CDR1 and CDR2 are NSQYPW and LRSPGD (reference sequence). V was pared by 0 bases and J by 0 bases, with 9 bases between. This CDR3 region has 16 residues.

This clone was seen a handful of times. Genes and germline come from the mouse. The read gets to within 4 residues of the CDR3 end, and the germline J gene fills in the rest. V is TRBV13-3 and J is TRBJ1-1; 9 nucleotides line up with TRBD1. Per germline, CDR1 NNHDY and CDR2 SYVADS. The CDR3 totals 15 residues. The covered CDR3 bases are TGTGCCAGCAGTGATGAGGGACAGGGTTGGACA. Its translation is CASSDEGQGWT. The whole CDR3 sequence is CASSDEGQGWTEVFF.

There are a few counts of this clone. Each gene name is a mouse one. The CDR3 end lies 4 residues beyond the end of the read and is filled in from the germline J gene. The V gene is TRBV13-3, the J gene TRBJ2-3, with 11 bases aligning to TRBD2. This CDR3 region has 15 residues. With V trimmed by 10 bases and J by 0 bases, 7 bases remained unmatched. The germline gives CDR1 NNHDY, CDR2 SYVADS. The chain's CDR3 is CASRDWGMSAETLYF. CDR3 bases read: TGTGCCTCTAGGGACTGGGGGATGAGTGCAGAA.